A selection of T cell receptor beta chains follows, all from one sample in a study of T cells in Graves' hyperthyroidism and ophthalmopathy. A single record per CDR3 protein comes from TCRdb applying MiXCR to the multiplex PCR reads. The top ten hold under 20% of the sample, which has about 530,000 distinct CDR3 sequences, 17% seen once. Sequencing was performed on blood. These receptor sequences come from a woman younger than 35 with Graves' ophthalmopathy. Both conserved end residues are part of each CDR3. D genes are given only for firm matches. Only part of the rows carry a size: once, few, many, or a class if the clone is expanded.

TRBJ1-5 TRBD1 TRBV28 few TGTGCCAGCAGGGAAAACAGGGGAAGCAATCAGCCCCAGCATTTT CASRENRGSNQPQHF
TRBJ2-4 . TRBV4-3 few TGCGCCAGCAGCCAAGACCCAGTCAAAAACATTCAGTACTTC CASSQDPVKNIQYF
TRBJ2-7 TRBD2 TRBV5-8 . TGTGCCAGCAGCTCTCTAGCGGGAGGGCCCTACGAGCAGTACTTC CASSSLAGGPYEQYF
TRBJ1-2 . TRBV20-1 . TGCAGTGCTAGAGTCTCGCCGGCAGGGAGTATTAGGGCTAACTATGGCTACACCTTC CSARVSPAGSIRANYGYTF
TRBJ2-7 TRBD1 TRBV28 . TGTGCCAGCAGTCCCCGGGACAGAAGCTACGGGCAGTACTTC CASSPRDRSYGQYF
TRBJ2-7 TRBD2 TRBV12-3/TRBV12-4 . TGTGCCAGCACGGGAGAGCTAGCGGGAGCCTACGAGCAGTACTTC CASTGELAGAYEQYF
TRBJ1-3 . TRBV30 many TGTGCCTGGAGGTCATGGACATCTCACTCTGGAAACACCATATATTTT CAWRSWTSHSGNTIYF
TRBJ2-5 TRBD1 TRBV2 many TGTGCCAGCAATGGACAGGGTAACCCTCAACAAGAGACCCAGTACTTC CASNGQGNPQQETQYF
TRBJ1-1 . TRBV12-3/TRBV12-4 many TGTGCCAGCAGTCCCCGGGTGACCAACACTGAAGCTTTCTTT CASSPRVTNTEAFF
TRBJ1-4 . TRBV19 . TGTGCCAGTAGTATAGGACTAGCGGGGGACGGGGATGAAAAACTGTTTTTT CASSIGLAGDGDEKLFF
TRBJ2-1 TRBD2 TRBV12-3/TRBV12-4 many TGTGCCAGCAGCCCCCTGCTAGCGGGAGGGATGGGTGTCATTTCTGAGCAGTTCTTC CASSPLLAGGMGVISEQFF
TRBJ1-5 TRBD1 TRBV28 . TGTGCCAGCAGTTTAATGGGACAGGGACTTCAGCCCCAGCATTTT CASSLMGQGLQPQHF
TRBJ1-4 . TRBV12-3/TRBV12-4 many TGTGCCAGCAGGCTACAGGATTCGAATGAAAAACTGTTTTTT CASRLQDSNEKLFF
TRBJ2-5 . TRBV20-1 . TGCAGTTGTGGTCAGGTACAAGAGACCCAGTACTTC CSCGQVQETQYF
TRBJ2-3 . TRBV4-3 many TGCGCCAGCAGCCAAGGGGTAGGAGCAGATACGCAGTATTTT CASSQGVGADTQYF
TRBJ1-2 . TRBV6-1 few TGTGCCAGCAGTGAAGTGGAGGGTACAAGGGCCCACTATGGCTACACCTTC CASSEVEGTRAHYGYTF
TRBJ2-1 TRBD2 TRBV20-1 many TGCAGTGCTAGGCAGCCTAGCGGGAGGTTGGATGAGCAGTTCTTC CSARQPSGRLDEQFF
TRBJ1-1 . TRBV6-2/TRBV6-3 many TGTGCCAGCAGTTACCTCCAGAACACTGAAGCTTTCTTT CASSYLQNTEAFF
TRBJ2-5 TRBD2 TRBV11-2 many TGTGCCAGCAGCTCGGGACTAGAGGAGACCCAGTACTTC CASSSGLEETQYF
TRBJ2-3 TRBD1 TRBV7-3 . TGTGCCAGCAGCTTACTGGACAGGGGTTCCCCAGATACGCAGTATTTT CASSLLDRGSPDTQYF